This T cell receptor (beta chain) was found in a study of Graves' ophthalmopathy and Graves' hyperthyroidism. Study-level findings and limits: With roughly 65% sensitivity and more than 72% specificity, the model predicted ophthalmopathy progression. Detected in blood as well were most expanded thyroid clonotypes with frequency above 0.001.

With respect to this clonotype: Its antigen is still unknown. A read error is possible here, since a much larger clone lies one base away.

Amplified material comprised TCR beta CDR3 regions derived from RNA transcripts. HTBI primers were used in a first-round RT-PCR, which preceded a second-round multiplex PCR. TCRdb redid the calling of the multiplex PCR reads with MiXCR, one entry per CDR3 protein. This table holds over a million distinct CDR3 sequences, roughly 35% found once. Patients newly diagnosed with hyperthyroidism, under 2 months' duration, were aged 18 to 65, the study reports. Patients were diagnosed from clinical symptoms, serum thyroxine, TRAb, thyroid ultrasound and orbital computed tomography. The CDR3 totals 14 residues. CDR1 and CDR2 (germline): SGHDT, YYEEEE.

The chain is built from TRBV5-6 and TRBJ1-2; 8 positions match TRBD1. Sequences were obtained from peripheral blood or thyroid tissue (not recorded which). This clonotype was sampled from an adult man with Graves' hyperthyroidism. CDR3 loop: CASSFGTGGYGHTF. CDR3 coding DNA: TGTGCCAGCAGCTTCGGGACAGGCGGCTATGGCCACACCTTC. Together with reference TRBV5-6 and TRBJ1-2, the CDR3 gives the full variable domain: DAGVTQSPTHLIKTRGQQVTLRCSPKSGHDTVSWYQQALGQGPQFIFQYYEEEERQRGNFPDRFSGHQFPNYSSELNVNALLLGDSALYLCASSFGTGGYGHTFGSGTRLTVV.